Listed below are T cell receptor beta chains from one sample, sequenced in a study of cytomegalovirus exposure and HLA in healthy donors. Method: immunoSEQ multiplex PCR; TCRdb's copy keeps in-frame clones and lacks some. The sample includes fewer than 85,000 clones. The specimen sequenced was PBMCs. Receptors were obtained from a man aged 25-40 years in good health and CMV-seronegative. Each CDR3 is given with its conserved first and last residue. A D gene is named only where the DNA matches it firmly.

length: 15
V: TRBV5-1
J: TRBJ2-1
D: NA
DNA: TGCGCCAGCAGCTTAGCCGAGGGTTCCTACAATGAGCAGTTCTTC
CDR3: CASSLAEGSYNEQFF

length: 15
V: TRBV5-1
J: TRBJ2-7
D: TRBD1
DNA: TGCGCCAGCAGATTCCTGCGACAGGGAGCATACGAGCAGTACTTC
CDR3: CASRFLRQGAYEQYF

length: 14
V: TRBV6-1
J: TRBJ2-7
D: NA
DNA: TGTGCCAGCATCCGGGGGGCGCAGGCCTACGAGCAGTACTTC
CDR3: CASIRGAQAYEQYF

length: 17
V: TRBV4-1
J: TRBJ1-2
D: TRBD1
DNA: TGCGCCAGCAGCCCGCCGTCCGGGACAGCTAACTACTATGGCTACACCTTC
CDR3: CASSPPSGTANYYGYTF

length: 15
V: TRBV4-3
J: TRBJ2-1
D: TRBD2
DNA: TGCGCCAGCAGCCAAGAACTAGCGGGAGTATATGAGCAGTTCTTC
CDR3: CASSQELAGVYEQFF

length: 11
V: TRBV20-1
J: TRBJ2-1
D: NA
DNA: TGCAGTGCTATAAGGGGGAATGAGCAGTTCTTC
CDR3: CSAIRGNEQFF

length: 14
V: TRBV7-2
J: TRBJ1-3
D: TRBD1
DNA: TGTGCCAGCAGCTTGGACAGGGCTGGAAACACCATATATTTT
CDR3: CASSLDRAGNTIYF

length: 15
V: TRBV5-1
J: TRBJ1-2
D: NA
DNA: TGCGCCAGCAGCTTGGTAACGACAGCGAACTATGGCTACACCTTC
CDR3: CASSLVTTANYGYTF

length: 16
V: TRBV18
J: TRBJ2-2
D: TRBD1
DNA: TGTGCCAGCTCACTTACCGGGACAGGGTTCACCGGGGAGCTGTTTTTT
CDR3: CASSLTGTGFTGELFF

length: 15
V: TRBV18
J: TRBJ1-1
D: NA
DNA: TGTGCCAGCTCACCACCAGCTCGTATGAACACTGAAGCTTTCTTT
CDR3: CASSPPARMNTEAFF

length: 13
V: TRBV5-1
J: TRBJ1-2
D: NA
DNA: TGCGCCAGCAAGCCCCTCGGGGGTCATGGCTACACCTTC
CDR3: CASKPLGGHGYTF

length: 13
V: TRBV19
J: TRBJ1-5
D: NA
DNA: TGTGCCAGTAGTATAGTCGGCAATCAGCCCCAGCATTTT
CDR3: CASSIVGNQPQHF